The clone carrying this T cell receptor beta chain was seen at least ten times. Uncontrolled infection, other autoimmune disease, pregnancy or lactation barred patients from enrollment. PBMCs stemmed from around 10 ml fresh peripheral blood. This specimen comes from a study of T cells in Graves' hyperthyroidism and ophthalmopathy. Turning to the study itself: Peripheral blood samples were taken at initial diagnosis, prior to any treatment.

Germline values: CDR1 SGHTA, CDR2 FQGNSA. The V end was cut by 2 bases, the J end by 2 bases, with 8 bases between. The CDR3 runs 14 residues. Amplified TCR beta CDR3 regions derived from RNA transcripts. An initial round of RT-PCR targeting the TCR CDR3 relied on the HTBI primer set. TCRdb itself ran the multiplex PCR reads through MiXCR, one entry per CDR3 protein. In the table there are about 640,000 distinct CDR3 sequences, 13% to 15% of which are singletons. The specimen sequenced was blood. This clonotype was obtained from a woman between 50 and 59 years old with Graves' ophthalmopathy. This rearrangement joins TRBV7-2 to TRBJ2-3, with no clear D. CDR3 sequence (DNA): TGTGCCAGCAGCTTAAACGGCGTCACAGATACGCAGTATTTT. Its protein is CASSLNGVTDTQYF.